This entry features one TCR beta chain sequence. These data are taken from a study of T cell changes during pregnancy in multiple sclerosis. TCRdb's table, derived via immunoSEQ multiplex PCR, lists solely in-frame clones and lacks some. Among about 100,000 clones listed, 85% to 95% were seen once. The sample was peripheral blood, taken in the third trimester of pregnancy. This clonotype was sampled from a female donor in good health, enrolled as a control in a pregnancy study.

Written as DNA, the CDR3 is TGTGCCAGCAGCCCCGAGGGGGATCACAATCAGCCCCAGCATTTT. Residues: CASSPEGDHNQPQHF. V gene TRBV11-2 combines with J gene TRBJ1-5; possibly TRBD1 for D (6 bases). The CDR3 spans 15 residues. V lost 5 bases to trimming and J lost 3 bases, with 14 bases between them. Germline lookup yields CDR1 SGHAT and CDR2 FQNNGV.